The 26 T cell receptor beta chains given below trace back to one sample, sequenced in a study of CD8+ T cells in alopecia areata. Treatment reported: oral pan-JAK inhibitor, 5-10 mg twice daily. RNA, once extracted, was reverse transcribed into cDNA for use as the sequencing template. Sequenced by immunoSEQ multiplex PCR; TCRdb stores in-frame clones only, minus some. In the table there are fewer than 200,000 clones, roughly 61% of which are singletons. Source: CD8+ T cells sorted from blood, taken at week 24, from a patient treated with tofacitinib. The source is a human donor with alopecia areata.

This chain's CDR3 is CASSKARDPQTQYF. The DNA for the CDR3 is TGTGCCAGCAGCAAAGCTAGGGACCCTCAGACTCAGTACTTC. The chain couples TRBV21-1 to TRBJ2-4. TRBV21-1 is given as a pseudogene. The CDR3 is 14 residues long.

The chain joins TRBV7-9 to TRBJ1-2; D possibly corresponds to TRBD1 (5 bases). V lost 1 base and J 5 bases, leaving 11 bases between the germline ends. The CDR3 loop spans 14 amino acids. CDR1 and CDR2 from the germline V gene are SEHNR and FQNEAQ (reference sequence). CDR3 in amino acids: CASSLGEGIYGYTF. The CDR3 DNA reads TGTGCCAGCAGCTTAGGGGAGGGGATTTATGGCTACACCTTC.

The chain carries TRBV5-4 and TRBJ2-7; the match to TRBD1 covers 7 bases. V trimming: 3 bases; J trimming: 6 bases; junction bases outside the gene matches: 0. This CDR3 is 11 amino acids long. Germline-derived CDR1 and CDR2 are SGHNT and YYREEE (reference sequence). The CDR3 DNA reads TGTGCCAGCAGCTCAGGGGGCGAGCAGTACTTC. This codes for CASSSGGEQYF. The complete variable domain, with remaining parts taken from reference TRBV5-4 and TRBJ2-7, reads ETGVTQSPTHLIKTRGQQVTLRCSSQSGHNTVSWYQQALGQGPQFIFQYYREEENGRGNFPPRFSGLQFPNYSSELNVNALELDDSALYLCASSSGGEQYFGPGTRLTVT.

This sequence joins TRBV9 and TRBJ2-7, with 8 bases matching TRBD2. Germline V gene lookup returns CDR1 SGDLS and CDR2 YYNGEE. V was clipped by 5 bases and J by 3 bases; unmatched bases: 10. This CDR3 contains 15 residues. Written as DNA, the CDR3 is TGTGCCAGCAGTTACCGCCCGGGACTAGGCTACGAGCAGTACTTC. Amino acids: CASSYRPGLGYEQYF.

The chain uses TRBV9 and TRBJ2-7; a possible D gene is TRBD2 (5 bases). Germline values: CDR1 SGDLS, CDR2 YYNGEE. The CDR3 has 13 residues. The germline V and J ends were trimmed by 3 bases and 3 bases, with 10 bases remaining between them. The CDR3 DNA reads TGTGCCAGCAGCGCCGTAGAGGGCTACGAGCAGTACTTC. Its protein is CASSAVEGYEQYF.

The chain couples TRBV25-1 to TRBJ1-5; possible D gene TRBD1, 6 bases. The germline CDR1 and CDR2 sequences are MGHDK and SYGVNS. This CDR3 region has 16 residues. Trimming took 2 bases from V and 7 from J, leaving 18 bases between them. This chain's CDR3 is CASSEGSWGARQPQHF. The CDR3, as DNA: TGTGCCAGCAGTGAAGGATCGTGGGGGGCCAGGCAGCCCCAGCATTTT. The entire variable domain, with the rest obtained from reference TRBV25-1 and TRBJ1-5, is as follows: EADIYQTPRYLVIGTGKKITLECSQTMGHDKMYWYQQDPGMELHLIHYSYGVNSTEKGDLSSESTVSRIRTEHFPLTLESARPSHTSQYLCASSEGSWGARQPQHFGDGTRLSIL.

The rearrangement joins TRBV18 to TRBJ2-6, with D perhaps matching TRBD1 (6 bases). Germline V gene lookup returns CDR1 KGHSH and CDR2 LQKENI. V lost 4 bases to trimming and J lost 0 bases, with 19 bases between them. The CDR3 is made up of 19 amino acids. CDR3 loop: CASSLPRQVFSSGANVLTF. The CDR3 DNA reads as TGTGCCAGCTCACTTCCTCGACAGGTCTTCTCCTCTGGGGCCAACGTCCTGACTTTC.

A few counts support this clone. The chain recombines TRBV9 with TRBJ2-5; TRBD2 matches 9 bases. The J segment lost 5 bases and the V segment lost 2 bases, leaving 7 bases of the junction unmatched. Germline CDR1 is SGDLS and CDR2 is YYNGEE. The CDR3 sequence is 15 residues long. CDR3 in amino acids: CASSVGTSLIETQYF. The CDR3 DNA follows: TGTGCCAGCAGCGTCGGGACTAGCCTTATCGAGACCCAGTACTTC.

This sequence joins TRBV30 and TRBJ2-3; D may be TRBD2 (5 bases). The germline CDR1 and CDR2 sequences are GTSNPN and SVGIG (reference sequence). V was trimmed by 1 base and J by 0 bases, leaving 8 bases between them. The CDR3 contains 14 residues. This CDR3 reads CAWSARGSTDTQYF. The CDR3 nucleotides are TGTGCCTGGAGTGCACGGGGAAGCACAGATACGCAGTATTTT.

The chain couples TRBV5-1 to TRBJ2-7, with 12 positions matching TRBD2. This CDR3 has 15 residues. CDR1 is SGHRS and CDR2 is YFSETQ in the germline V gene. Trimming took 4 bases from V and 4 from J; bases not matched to a gene: 6. CDR3 coding DNA: TGCGCCAGCAGCAAGACTAGCGGGGGAACTTACGAGCAGTACTTC. This sequence encodes CASSKTSGGTYEQYF.

The rearrangement links TRBV13 to TRBJ2-3, with 14 bases aligning to TRBD2. The CDR3 is 16 residues long. The germline V gene has CDR1 PRHDT and CDR2 FYEKMQ (reference sequence). The ends lost 10 bases at V and 4 bases at J; junction bases unmatched: 10. CDR3 in amino acids: CATAPTSGGAADTQYF. As DNA, the CDR3 is TGTGCCACCGCTCCGACTAGCGGGGGGGCTGCAGATACGCAGTATTTT.

This clone was observed a handful of times. This chain connects TRBV7-9 to TRBJ2-6; no definite D call. V lost 4 bases and J 2 bases, leaving 6 bases between the germline ends. The CDR3 is 14 residues long. Germline-derived CDR1 and CDR2 are SEHNR and FQNEAQ (reference sequence). The CDR3 DNA reads as TGTGCCAGCAGCTCCCCTGCTGGGGCCAACGTCCTGACTTTC. It is translated as CASSSPAGANVLTF.

The rearrangement links TRBV2 to TRBJ2-7; TRBD2 is a possible D gene (5 bases). This CDR3 spans 14 amino acids. Trimming took 3 bases from V and 3 from J, leaving 12 bases between them. Germline V gives CDR1 SNHLY, CDR2 FYNNEI. Here the CDR3 reads CASSDGVRSYEQYF. The CDR3, as DNA: TGTGCCAGCAGTGACGGGGTTCGAAGCTACGAGCAGTACTTC.

This clone was counted between two and nine times. The gene calls are TRBV25-1 and TRBJ2-5; D is possibly TRBD1 (5 bases). The length of the CDR3 is 13 residues. V lost 4 bases and J lost 7, with 13 bases in between. Germline CDR1 is MGHDK and CDR2 is SYGVNS. The CDR3 sequence is CASSGQGPLTQYF. The CDR3 DNA is TGTGCCAGCAGTGGCCAGGGTCCGTTGACCCAGTACTTC.

The V call is TRBV30, the J call TRBJ1-1; D is ambiguous. The CDR3 runs 12 residues. The V gene's germline CDR1 is GTSNPN and CDR2 SVGIG (reference sequence). V lost 8 bases to trimming and J lost 2 bases, with 12 bases between them. The CDR3 spells CALTALNTEAFF. For the CDR3, the DNA is TGTGCCCTTACGGCATTAAACACTGAAGCTTTCTTT. The variable domain in full, with the rest retrieved from reference TRBV30 and TRBJ1-1, is SQTIHQWPATLVQPVGSPLSLECTVEGTSNPNLYWYRQAAGRGLQLLFYSVGIGQISSEVPQNLSASRPQDRQFILSSKKLLLSDSGFYLCALTALNTEAFFGQGTRLTVV.

In this sample, this clone turned up a few times. The rearrangement links TRBV5-6 to TRBJ2-1; D is uncertain. V dropped 1 base and J dropped 2 bases, with 16 bases sitting between them. Germline loops: CDR1 SGHDT, CDR2 YYEEEE. The CDR3 extends over 17 amino acids. This CDR3 reads CASSLWLENPPYNEQFF. The CDR3 nucleotides read TGTGCCAGCAGCTTGTGGTTAGAGAACCCCCCCTACAATGAGCAGTTCTTC.

This chain connects TRBV6-6 to TRBJ2-1; D ambiguous. The length of the CDR3 is 13 residues. CDR1 is MNHNY and CDR2 is SVGAGI in the germline V gene (reference sequence). Trimming took off 6 bases at V and 6 bases at J, with 12 bases between the two ends. CDR3 in amino acids: CASSLARRNEQFF. For the CDR3, the DNA is TGTGCCAGCAGCCTCGCCCGACGCAATGAGCAGTTCTTC.

The CDR3 DNA follows: TGTGCCAGCAGCTTGGGGAGGTCTGAAGCTTTCTTT. As protein: CASSLGRSEAFF. The chain couples TRBV5-4 to TRBJ1-1, with unresolved D. V lost 0 bases to trimming and J lost 6 bases, with 6 bases between them. Germline lookup yields CDR1 SGHNT and CDR2 YYREEE (reference sequence). This CDR3 has 12 amino acids.

The rearrangement joins TRBV30 to TRBJ1-5; no firm D call. The CDR3 length is 13 residues. Between the trimmed V and J ends, which lost 0 bases and 5 bases, there was a span of 8 bases. The germline V gene encodes CDR1 GTSNPN and CDR2 SVGIG (reference sequence). The CDR3 region is CAWSVGPDQPQHF. CDR3 coding DNA: TGTGCCTGGAGTGTAGGACCCGATCAGCCCCAGCATTTT.

V usage is TRBV4-1 and J usage is TRBJ2-3; D not resolved. The CDR3 spans 11 residues. Germline assignment: CDR1 MGHRA and CDR2 YSYEKL. The germline V and J ends were trimmed by 4 bases and 8 bases, with 7 bases remaining between them. In DNA, the CDR3 is TGCGCCAGCAGCCTCTCGGGTACGCAGTATTTT. Translating it yields CASSLSGTQYF.

The chain has TRBV12-5 and TRBJ2-3, with D maybe TRBD2 (5 bases). This CDR3 region has 13 residues. Deletions cut 5 bases from V and 3 bases from J, with 9 bases between. Germline V gene data show CDR1 as LGHNT and CDR2 as FRNRAP. In DNA form, the CDR3 reads TGTGCTAGTGGTCTAGAGGGTACAGATACGCAGTATTTT. Residues: CASGLEGTDTQYF.

This rearrangement joins TRBV25-1 to TRBJ1-5; a possible D gene is TRBD1 (5 bases). The CDR3 loop spans 14 amino acids. V lost 4 bases to trimming and J lost 0 bases, with 7 bases between them. Germline assignment: CDR1 MGHDK and CDR2 SYGVNS. This CDR3 is CASSGQNSNQPQHF. The CDR3 bases are TGTGCCAGCAGTGGACAGAATAGCAATCAGCCCCAGCATTTT.

The gene calls are TRBV7-9 and TRBJ2-2, with D uncertain. The CDR3 extends over 11 amino acids. The germline V gene encodes CDR1 SEHNR and CDR2 FQNEAQ (reference sequence). V gave up 9 bases and J gave up 5 bases, with 7 bases separating them. In DNA form, the CDR3 reads TGTGCCAGTCTGAGGACCGGGGAGCTGTTTTTT. Amino acids: CASLRTGELFF.

This clone was observed a few times. This chain joins TRBV6-5 and TRBJ2-1, with no clear D. The CDR3 spans 11 residues. Germline V gene sequence: CDR1 MNHEY, CDR2 SVGAGI. Trimming took off 6 bases at V and 7 bases at J, with 7 bases between the two ends. Here the CDR3 reads CASSQLNEQFF. The CDR3 nucleotides are TGTGCCAGCAGCCAGTTAAATGAGCAGTTCTTC.

The J gene is TRBJ2-2, the V gene TRBV10-3; the match to TRBD2 covers 10 bases. V was clipped by 10 bases and J by 2 bases; unmatched bases: 4. Germline CDR1 reads ENHRY; CDR2 reads SYGVKD. The CDR3 contains 14 residues. The CDR3 bases are TGTGCCACCAGCGGGGGGGCCAACACCGGGGAGCTGTTTTTT. It yields the protein CATSGGANTGELFF.

V is TRBV9 and J is TRBJ2-5; 8 bases map to TRBD2. The CDR3 consists of 15 residues. Germline CDR1 SGDLS, CDR2 YYNGEE. Germline trimming cut 0 bases from V and 5 bases from J; bases unmatched to any gene: 6. The chain's CDR3 is CASSVDGGAVETQYF. CDR3 bases: TGTGCCAGCAGCGTAGACGGGGGGGCCGTGGAGACCCAGTACTTC. Variable domain in full (rest from reference TRBV9 and TRBJ2-5): DSGVTQTPKHLITATGQRVTLRCSPRSGDLSVYWYQQSLDQGLQFLIQYYNGEERAKGNILERFSAQQFPDLHSELNLSSLELGDSALYFCASSVDGGAVETQYFGPGTRLLVL.